This TCR beta chain was observed in a study of T cells in Graves' hyperthyroidism and ophthalmopathy. Findings and limits, study-wide: Ophthalmopathy could be told apart from stable hyperthyroidism with a 13 V-J model. Ophthalmopathy was identified by the model a median about six months ahead of onset.

Regions amplified from RNA transcripts were the TCR beta CDR3 regions. With the HTBI primer set, the TCR CDR3 went through a first round of RT-PCR. Using its own MiXCR run on the multiplex PCR reads, TCRdb lists one record per CDR3 protein. The repertoire holds roughly 510,000 distinct CDR3 sequences, with over 45% as singletons. CDR1 is MNHEY, CDR2 SVGAGI, per germline. The CDR3 consists of 15 residues. Trimming cost V 5 bases and J 8 bases, with 18 bases left between them. Exclusions: uncontrolled infection, other autoimmune disease, pregnancy, lactation. Orbital computed tomography, thyroid ultrasound, serum thyroxine and TRAb, and clinical symptoms together informed the diagnoses. On this clonotype itself: The target antigen is unknown.

The gene calls are TRBV6-5 and TRBJ1-4, with D tentatively TRBD1 (5 bases). Sequencing was performed on peripheral blood or thyroid tissue (not recorded which). The receptor was isolated from an adult woman with Graves' disease, either hyperthyroidism or ophthalmopathy (not recorded which). The CDR3, as DNA: TGTGCCAGCAGTGGTGGGGGGGAGATAGGGGAAAAACTGTTTTTT. Translating gives CASSGGGEIGEKLFF.